This TCR beta chain was profiled in a study of T-cell memory formation after mild COVID-19. TCRdb re-analysed the 5' RACE reads in MiXCR, keeping a single row per CDR3 protein. The sample holds 110,000 to 150,000 distinct CDR3 sequences, 20% to 25% seen once. Points from the study as a whole: Shrinking CD4+ clones resided mostly in CM and EM, and CD8+ ones in EMRA. Whereas later expanders leaned CD4+, clones contracting day 15 to 85 showed a balanced CD4/CD8 makeup.

Notes on this clonotype: Its antigen is as yet unknown.

The V segment lost 5 bases and the J segment 5 bases; nucleotides outside the gene matches: 22. Germline CDR1 is MNHNY and CDR2 is SVGAGI (reference sequence). There are 19 residues in the CDR3. The J gene is TRBJ2-5, the V gene TRBV6-6; TRBD2 agrees at 8 bases. This receptor was identified in an adult woman who had mild COVID-19 (a few samples of this study predate the infection). Cell type and time point are not known. Sequences were obtained from PBMCs or a T cell subset sorted from them (not recorded which). The CDR3 DNA sequence: TGTGCCAGCAGTAGCCTCGGGTTAGCGGGACCTCCCTGGGGCGAGACCCAGTACTTC. Protein: CASSSLGLAGPPWGETQYF.